The 6 T cell receptor beta chains below were found in one sample sequenced in a study of T cells in Graves' hyperthyroidism and ophthalmopathy. TCR beta CDR3 region amplification was performed from RNA transcripts. An initial round of RT-PCR targeting the TCR CDR3 relied on the HTBI primer set. One entry per CDR3 protein, called by TCRdb with MiXCR from the multiplex PCR reads. This sample has around 440,000 distinct CDR3 sequences, with roughly 14% found just once. The sample taken for sequencing was blood. All receptors derive from a woman younger than 35 with Graves' hyperthyroidism.

The V call is TRBV12-3 or TRBV12-4, the J call TRBJ1-4, with 9 bases that match TRBD1. J lost 2 bases, V lost 3 bases, and 10 bases had no gene match. The CDR3 covers 18 residues. CDR3 DNA sequence: TGTGCCAGCAGTTTCTTGGCCAACAGGGGGCGTACTAATGAAAAACTGTTTTTT. Encoded protein: CASSFLANRGRTNEKLFF.

Many counts were recorded for this clonotype. The chain recombines TRBV6-1 with TRBJ1-2; D unclear. The CDR3 consists of 13 residues. Per germline, CDR1 MNHNS and CDR2 SASEGT. V lost 7 bases, J lost 12 bases, and 21 bases lay in between. In nucleotides, the CDR3 is TGTGCCAGCAAGGATCGGCCCTCGGTCCTTGACACCTTC. As protein: CASKDRPSVLDTF.

In this sample, this clonotype turned up a few times. This chain connects TRBV27 to TRBJ2-1; 10 positions agree with TRBD1. Germline values: CDR1 MNHEY, CDR2 SMNVEV (reference sequence). The CDR3 extends over 17 amino acids. V shed 6 bases and J 1 base; nucleotides not matched to a gene: 9. CDR3 in DNA: TGTGCCAGCAGAAAGACAGGGGGCTCGGGGTCCTACAATGAGCAGTTCTTC. Translation gives CASRKTGGSGSYNEQFF.

This clonotype was counted between two and nine times. CDR3 residues: CASSAPKGALFYGYTF. In DNA form, the CDR3 reads TGTGCCAGCAGTGCCCCCAAGGGGGCGCTTTTCTATGGCTACACCTTC. The rearrangement links TRBV6-4 to TRBJ1-2; 7 nucleotides align to TRBD1. This CDR3 contains 16 residues. CDR1 MRHNA and CDR2 SNTAGT come from the germline V gene. V gave up 4 bases and J gave up 4 bases; unmatched junction bases: 12.

J is TRBJ2-1 and V is TRBV12-3 or TRBV12-4, with 7 bases aligning to TRBD2. V shed 3 bases and J 6 bases; nucleotides not matched to a gene: 11. The CDR3 runs to 16 residues. The CDR3: CASSFRASGLSNEQFF. CDR3 nucleotides: TGTGCCAGCAGTTTTAGGGCTAGCGGTCTCTCCAATGAGCAGTTCTTC.

Ten or more counts support this clonotype. The chain employs TRBV29-1 and TRBJ1-1; a weak D match, TRBD1 (6 bases). The germline gives CDR1 SQVTM, CDR2 ANQGSEA. V was cut by 5 bases and J by 0 bases, with 10 bases left in between. The CDR3 sequence is 13 residues long. The CDR3 nucleotides read TGCAGCGTTACAGGGCGCATGAACACTGAAGCTTTCTTT. The encoded protein is CSVTGRMNTEAFF.